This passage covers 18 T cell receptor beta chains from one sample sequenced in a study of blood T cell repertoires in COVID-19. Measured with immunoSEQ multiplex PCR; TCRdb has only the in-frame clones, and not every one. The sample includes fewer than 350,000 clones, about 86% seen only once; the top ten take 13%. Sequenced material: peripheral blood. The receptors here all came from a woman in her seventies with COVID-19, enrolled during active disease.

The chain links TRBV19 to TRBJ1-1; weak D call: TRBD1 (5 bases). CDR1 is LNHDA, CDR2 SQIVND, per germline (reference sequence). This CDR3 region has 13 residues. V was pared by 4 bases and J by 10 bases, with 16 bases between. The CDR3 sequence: CASSNSPQTGAFF. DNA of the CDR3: TGTGCCAGTAGTAATAGCCCCCAAACAGGAGCTTTCTTT.

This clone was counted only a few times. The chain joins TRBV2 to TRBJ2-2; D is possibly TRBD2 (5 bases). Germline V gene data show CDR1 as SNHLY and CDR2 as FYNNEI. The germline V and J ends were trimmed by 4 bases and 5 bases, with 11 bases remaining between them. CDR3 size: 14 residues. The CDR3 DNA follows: TGTGCCAGCAGTGCCGTACAGCGGACCGGGGAGCTGTTTTTT. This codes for CASSAVQRTGELFF.

CDR3 nucleotides: TGTGCCAGCAGCCCGTTCTCCGGGACAGGGGCTCTCGAGCAGTACTTC. Protein product: CASSPFSGTGALEQYF. V gene TRBV5-6 combines with J gene TRBJ2-7; 10 nucleotides line up with TRBD1. The germline gives CDR1 SGHDT, CDR2 YYEEEE. V gave up 4 bases and J gave up 6 bases; unmatched junction bases: 13. The CDR3 consists of 16 residues.

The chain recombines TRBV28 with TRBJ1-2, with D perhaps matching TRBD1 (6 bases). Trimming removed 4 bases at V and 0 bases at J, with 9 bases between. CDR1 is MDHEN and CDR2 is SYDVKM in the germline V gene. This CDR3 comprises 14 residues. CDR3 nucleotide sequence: TGTGCCAGCAGTTGGGACACTTCTAACTATGGCTACACCTTC. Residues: CASSWDTSNYGYTF.

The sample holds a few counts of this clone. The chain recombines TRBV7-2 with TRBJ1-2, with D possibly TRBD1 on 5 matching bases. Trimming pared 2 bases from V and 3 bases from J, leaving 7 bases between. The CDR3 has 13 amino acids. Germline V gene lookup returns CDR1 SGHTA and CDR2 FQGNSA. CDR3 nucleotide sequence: TGTGCCAGCAGCTTAACGGGGGACTATGGCTACACCTTC. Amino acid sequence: CASSLTGDYGYTF.

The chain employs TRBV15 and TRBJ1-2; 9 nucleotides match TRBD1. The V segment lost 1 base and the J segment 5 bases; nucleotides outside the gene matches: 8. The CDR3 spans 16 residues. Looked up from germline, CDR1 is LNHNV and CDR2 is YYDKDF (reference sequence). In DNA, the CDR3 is TGTGCCACCAGCAGAGGGTTAGGACAGGGGCTATATGGCTACACCTTC. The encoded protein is CATSRGLGQGLYGYTF.

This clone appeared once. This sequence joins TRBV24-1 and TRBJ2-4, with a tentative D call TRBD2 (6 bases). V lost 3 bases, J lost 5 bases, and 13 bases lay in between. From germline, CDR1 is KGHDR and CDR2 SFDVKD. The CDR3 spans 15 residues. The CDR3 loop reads CATSDPGGPQNIQYF. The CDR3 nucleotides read TGTGCCACCAGTGATCCCGGGGGTCCCCAAAACATTCAGTACTTC.

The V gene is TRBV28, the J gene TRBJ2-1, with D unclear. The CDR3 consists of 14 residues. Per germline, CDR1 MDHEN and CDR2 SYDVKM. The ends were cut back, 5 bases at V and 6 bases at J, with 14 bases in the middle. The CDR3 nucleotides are TGTGCCAGCAGTCCACGACTCCGGCCCAATGAGCAGTTCTTC. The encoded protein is CASSPRLRPNEQFF.

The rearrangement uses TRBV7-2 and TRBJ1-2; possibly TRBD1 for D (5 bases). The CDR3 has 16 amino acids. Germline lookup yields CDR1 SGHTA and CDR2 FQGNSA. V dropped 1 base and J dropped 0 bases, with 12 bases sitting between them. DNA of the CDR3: TGTGCCAGCAGCTTAGAACCGGCAGGGTCTAACTATGGCTACACCTTC. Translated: CASSLEPAGSNYGYTF.

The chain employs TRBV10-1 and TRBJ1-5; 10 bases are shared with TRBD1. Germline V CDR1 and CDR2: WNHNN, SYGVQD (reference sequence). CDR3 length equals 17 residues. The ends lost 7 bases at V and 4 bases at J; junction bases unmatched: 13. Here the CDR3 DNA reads TGCGCCAGCAATAACGACAGGGGGCAGTTAGGAAATCAGCCCCAGCATTTT. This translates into CASNNDRGQLGNQPQHF.

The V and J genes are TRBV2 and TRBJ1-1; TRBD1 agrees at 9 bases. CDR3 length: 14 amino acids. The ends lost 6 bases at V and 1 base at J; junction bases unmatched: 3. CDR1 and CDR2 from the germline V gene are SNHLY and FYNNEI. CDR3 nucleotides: TGTGCCAGCAGCTCGGACAGGGGGAACACTGAAGCTTTCTTT. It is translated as CASSSDRGNTEAFF. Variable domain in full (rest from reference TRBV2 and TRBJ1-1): EPEVTQTPSHQVTQMGQEVILRCVPISNHLYFYWYRQILGQKVEFLVSFYNNEISEKSEIFDDQFSVERPDGSNFTLKIRSTKLEDSAMYFCASSSDRGNTEAFFGQGTRLTVV.

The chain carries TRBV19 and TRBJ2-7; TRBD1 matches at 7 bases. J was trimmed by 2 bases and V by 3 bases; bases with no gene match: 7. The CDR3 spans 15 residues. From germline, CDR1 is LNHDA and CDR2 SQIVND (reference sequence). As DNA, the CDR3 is TGTGCCAGTAGTATTAACTACAGGGGCCCCTACGAGCAGTACTTC. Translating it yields CASSINYRGPYEQYF. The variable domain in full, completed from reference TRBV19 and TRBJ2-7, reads DGGITQSPKYLFRKEGQNVTLSCEQNLNHDAMYWYRQDPGQGLRLIYYSQIVNDFQKGDIAEGYSVSREKKESFPLTVTSAQKNPTAFYLCASSINYRGPYEQYFGPGTRLTVT.

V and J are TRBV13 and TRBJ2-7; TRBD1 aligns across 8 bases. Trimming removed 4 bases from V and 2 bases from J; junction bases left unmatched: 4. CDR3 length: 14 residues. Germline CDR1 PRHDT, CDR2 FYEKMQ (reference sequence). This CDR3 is CASSSGTGTYEQYF. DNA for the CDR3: TGTGCCAGCAGCTCCGGGACAGGAACCTACGAGCAGTACTTC. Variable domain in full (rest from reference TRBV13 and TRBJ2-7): AAGVIQSPRHLIKEKRETATLKCYPIPRHDTVYWYQQGPGQDPQFLISFYEKMQSDKGSIPDRFSAQQFSDYHSELNMSSLELGDSALYFCASSSGTGTYEQYFGPGTRLTVT.

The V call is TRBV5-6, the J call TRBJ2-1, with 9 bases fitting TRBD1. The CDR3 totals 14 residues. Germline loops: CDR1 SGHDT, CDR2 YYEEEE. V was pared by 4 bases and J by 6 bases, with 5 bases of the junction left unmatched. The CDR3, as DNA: TGTGCCAGCAGCCCGGGACAGGGTGGCAATGAGCAGTTCTTC. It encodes CASSPGQGGNEQFF.

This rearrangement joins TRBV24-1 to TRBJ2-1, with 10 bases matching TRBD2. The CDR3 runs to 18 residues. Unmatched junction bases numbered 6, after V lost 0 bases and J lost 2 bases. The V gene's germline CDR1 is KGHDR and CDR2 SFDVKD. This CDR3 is CATSDLPIAGGTYNEQFF. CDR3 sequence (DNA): TGTGCCACCAGTGATTTGCCGATAGCGGGGGGCACCTACAATGAGCAGTTCTTC.

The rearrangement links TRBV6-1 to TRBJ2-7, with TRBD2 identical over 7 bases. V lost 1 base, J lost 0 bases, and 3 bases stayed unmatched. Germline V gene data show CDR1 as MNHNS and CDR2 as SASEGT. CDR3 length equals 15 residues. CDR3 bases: TGTGCCAGCAGTGAAGGCGGGGGTATCTCCTACGAGCAGTACTTC. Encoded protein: CASSEGGGISYEQYF.

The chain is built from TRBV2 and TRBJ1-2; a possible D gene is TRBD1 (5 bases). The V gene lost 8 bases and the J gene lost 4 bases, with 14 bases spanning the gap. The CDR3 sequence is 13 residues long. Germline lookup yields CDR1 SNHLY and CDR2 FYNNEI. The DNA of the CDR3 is TGTGCCAGCCGCGAAGGGGCCACCTATGGCTACACCTTC. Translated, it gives CASREGATYGYTF.

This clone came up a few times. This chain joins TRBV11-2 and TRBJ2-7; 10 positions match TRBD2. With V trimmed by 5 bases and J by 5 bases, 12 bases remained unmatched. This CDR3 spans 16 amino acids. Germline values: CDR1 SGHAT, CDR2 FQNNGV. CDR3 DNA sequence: TGTGCCAGCAGCATCCTCCCACCCGGGACTAGCGACGAGCAGTACTTC. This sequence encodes CASSILPPGTSDEQYF. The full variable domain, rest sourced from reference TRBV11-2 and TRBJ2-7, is EAGVAQSPRYKIIEKRQSVAFWCNPISGHATLYWYQQILGQGPKLLIQFQNNGVVDDSQLPKDRFSAERLKGVDSTLKIQPAKLEDSAVYLCASSILPPGTSDEQYFGPGTRLTVT.